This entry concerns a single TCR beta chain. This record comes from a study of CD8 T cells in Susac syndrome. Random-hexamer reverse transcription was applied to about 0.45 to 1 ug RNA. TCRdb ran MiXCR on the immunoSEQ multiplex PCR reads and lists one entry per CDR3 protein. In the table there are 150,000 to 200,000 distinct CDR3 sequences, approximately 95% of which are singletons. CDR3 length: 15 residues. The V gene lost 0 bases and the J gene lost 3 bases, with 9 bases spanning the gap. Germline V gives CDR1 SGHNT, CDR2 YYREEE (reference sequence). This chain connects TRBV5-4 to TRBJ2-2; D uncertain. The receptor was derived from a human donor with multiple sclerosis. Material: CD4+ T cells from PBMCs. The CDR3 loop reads CASSLAASDTGELFF. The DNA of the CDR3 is TGTGCCAGCAGCTTGGCCGCCAGCGACACCGGGGAGCTGTTTTTT.